Listed here are 13 T cell receptor beta chains from one sample, sequenced in a study of lymphopenia after photon versus proton radiotherapy. Produced via immunoSEQ multiplex PCR; TCRdb's table is partial and in-frame only. There are some 76,000 clones in the sample; around 93% occur only once, and over 2% lies in the top ten. The sequencing here drew on peripheral blood, taken from a patient treated with photon-based radiotherapy. These receptors all come from a woman aged 40 to 50 with cholangiocarcinoma.

The chain employs TRBV7-9 and TRBJ2-3, with D possibly matching TRBD1 (5 bases). Trimming removed 6 bases from V and 2 bases from J, with 12 bases in between. The germline V gene has CDR1 SEHNR and CDR2 FQNEAQ (reference sequence). The CDR3 runs to 14 residues. The CDR3 spells CASRRPRDTDTQYF. CDR3 coding DNA: TGTGCCAGCAGGAGGCCCAGGGACACAGATACGCAGTATTTT.

The chain carries TRBV7-9 and TRBJ2-7, with D perhaps TRBD2 (6 bases). The CDR3 sequence is 13 residues long. Deletions cut 3 bases from V and 5 bases from J, with 11 bases between. In germline, CDR1 is SEHNR, CDR2 FQNEAQ (reference sequence). The DNA for the CDR3 is TGTGCCAGCAGCTTGGGGACTGCCGACGAGCAGTACTTC. Its protein product is CASSLGTADEQYF. Filled out from reference TRBV7-9 and TRBJ2-7, the complete variable domain reads DTGVSQNPRHKITKRGQNVTFRCDPISEHNRLYWYRQTLGQGPEFLTYFQNEAQLEKSRLLSDRFSAERPKGSFSTLEIQRTEQGDSAMYLCASSLGTADEQYFGPGTRLTVT.

CDR3 region: CASSLTGGNGYTF. In DNA form, the CDR3 reads TGCGCCAGCAGCTTAACAGGGGGGAATGGCTACACCTTC. V usage is TRBV5-1 and J usage is TRBJ1-2; TRBD1 agrees at 8 bases. The CDR3 totals 13 residues. Germline V gene sequence: CDR1 SGHRS, CDR2 YFSETQ. The V gene end was trimmed by 2 bases and the J gene end by 6 bases; junction bases not matched to a gene: 3.

This chain uses TRBV7-3 with TRBJ1-1; 7 nucleotides match TRBD1. CDR1 is SGHTA, CDR2 FQGTGA, per germline. The CDR3 is made up of 13 amino acids. The trim removed 5 bases at V and 8 bases at J, leaving 8 bases unmatched. For the CDR3, the DNA is TGTGCCAGCAGCCGTGACCCACAGGGGGAAGCTTTCTTT. Translating gives CASSRDPQGEAFF. The complete variable domain, with remaining parts taken from reference TRBV7-3 and TRBJ1-1, reads GAGVSQTPSNKVTEKGKYVELRCDPISGHTALYWYRQSLGQGPEFLIYFQGTGAADDSGLPNDRFFAVRPEGSVSTLKIQRTERGDSAVYLCASSRDPQGEAFFGQGTRLTVV.

The rearrangement uses TRBV25-1 and TRBJ1-5; D is unclear. Germline CDR1 and CDR2: MGHDK and SYGVNS. V lost 5 bases, J lost 1 base, and 9 bases lay in between. The CDR3 loop spans 14 amino acids. The CDR3 region is CASSLTRSNQPQHF. In DNA, the CDR3 is TGTGCCAGCAGTCTAACAAGGAGCAATCAGCCCCAGCATTTT.

The chain links TRBV30 to TRBJ1-2, with TRBD1 identical over 7 bases. Germline V CDR1 and CDR2: GTSNPN, SVGIG (reference sequence). The CDR3 contains 11 residues. J was trimmed by 5 bases and V by 7 bases; bases with no gene match: 4. Here the CDR3 reads CAFPGGYGYTF. For the CDR3, the DNA is TGTGCCTTCCCAGGGGGGTATGGCTACACCTTC.

V and J are TRBV11-2 and TRBJ2-7, with D perhaps TRBD2 (5 bases). V was pared by 3 bases and J by 3 bases, with 6 bases between. CDR1 and CDR2 from the germline V gene are SGHAT and FQNNGV. This CDR3 is 12 amino acids long. The CDR3 region is CASSFGVYEQYF. The CDR3 DNA reads as TGTGCCAGCAGCTTCGGGGTCTACGAGCAGTACTTC.

The V and J genes are TRBV28 and TRBJ1-4, with 7 bases fitting TRBD1. This CDR3 has 18 residues. Germline assignment: CDR1 MDHEN and CDR2 SYDVKM. The V and J ends lost 6 bases and 3 bases, in that order; junction bases with no gene match: 16. The DNA for the CDR3 is TGTGCCAGCAGCCCCCCTCGGCAGGGGGGAAAGGCTAATGAAAAACTGTTTTTT. Protein sequence: CASSPPRQGGKANEKLFF.

V and J are TRBV5-1 and TRBJ1-1; tentatively, D is TRBD1 (5 bases). V gave up 0 bases and J gave up 1 base, with 7 bases separating them. CDR3 length: 14 amino acids. Germline CDR1 is SGHRS and CDR2 is YFSETQ. The CDR3 DNA reads TGCGCCAGCAGCTTGGAGGGGTGGAACACTGAAGCTTTCTTT. As protein: CASSLEGWNTEAFF. The complete variable domain, with remaining parts taken from reference TRBV5-1 and TRBJ1-1, reads KAGVTQTPRYLIKTRGQQVTLSCSPISGHRSVSWYQQTPGQGLQFLFEYFSETQRNKGNFPGRFSGRQFSNSRSEMNVSTLELGDSALYLCASSLEGWNTEAFFGQGTRLTVV.

The chain carries TRBV9 and TRBJ2-5; the match to TRBD2 covers 9 bases. V lost 3 bases to trimming and J lost 9 bases; unmatched junction nucleotides: 18. This CDR3 spans 17 amino acids. Germline V gene data show CDR1 as SGDLS and CDR2 as YYNGEE. CDR3 sequence reads: CASSANRGLALGGSQYF. The CDR3 DNA reads as TGTGCCAGCAGCGCCAACCGCGGACTAGCGCTGGGAGGGTCCCAGTACTTC.

The chain has TRBV7-9 and TRBJ2-7, with TRBD1 identical over 9 bases. From germline, CDR1 is SEHNR and CDR2 FQNEAQ (reference sequence). The J segment lost 1 base and the V segment lost 1 base, leaving 5 bases of the junction unmatched. The CDR3 sequence is 16 residues long. CDR3 residues: CASSLGGTGNSYEQYF. The CDR3 DNA sequence: TGTGCCAGCAGCTTAGGCGGGACAGGGAATTCCTACGAGCAGTACTTC.

The V call is TRBV6-1, the J call TRBJ2-2, with 8 nucleotides matching TRBD2. CDR1 and CDR2 from the germline V gene are MNHNS and SASEGT. The V segment lost 6 bases and the J segment 7 bases; nucleotides outside the gene matches: 7. This CDR3 comprises 14 residues. CDR3 DNA: TGTGCCAGCAGGGTAGCGGGAAGAAGCGGGGAGCTGTTTTTT. Its translation: CASRVAGRSGELFF.

This sequence joins TRBV18 and TRBJ2-3; D unresolved. The CDR3 contains 11 residues. The ends were cut back, 3 bases at V and 5 bases at J, with 3 bases in the middle. Germline loops: CDR1 KGHSH, CDR2 LQKENI. The CDR3, as DNA: TGTGCCAGCTCACCCCGAGATACGCAGTATTTT. Amino acids: CASSPRDTQYF.